The source of this TCR beta chain is a study of CD8+CD57+ T cells in acquired aplastic anemia. Study-wide background: Healthy donors averaged roughly 11 million reads for CD4+ cells. Study-level results: Some 28 CD8+ CDR3 sequences occurred in both the patients and the controls.

Genomic DNA constituted the template upon which TCR beta VDJ and CDR3 profiling was performed. Each CDR3 protein gets one entry after TCRdb re-called the reads with MiXCR. The sample gives around 190,000 distinct CDR3 sequences, over 60% of which show up once; approximately 30% is in the top ten. This clonotype has only a few counts. The antigen remains undetermined. The CDR3 spans 15 residues. From germline, CDR1 is SGHTA and CDR2 FQGNSA. The V gene end was trimmed by 5 bases and the J gene end by 5 bases; junction bases not matched to a gene: 2. The chain recombines TRBV7-2 with TRBJ2-5; 16 bases are shared with TRBD2. The sequence derives from a human donor in good health. The sequencing input was sorted CD4+, CD8+, or CD8+CD57+ T cells (not recorded which) from PBMCs. The CDR3 spells CASSLGLAGGETQYF. As DNA, the CDR3 is TGTGCCAGCAGCCTGGGACTAGCGGGGGGGGAGACCCAGTACTTC. The whole variable domain, filled in from reference TRBV7-2 and TRBJ2-5, reads GAGVSQSPSNKVTEKGKDVELRCDPISGHTALYWYRQSLGQGLEFLIYFQGNSAPDKSGLPSDRFSAERTGGSVSTLTIQRTQQEDSAVYLCASSLGLAGGETQYFGPGTRLLVL.